This T cell receptor (beta chain) was found in a study of cytomegalovirus exposure and HLA in healthy donors (dated by TCRdb to about 2017). Regarding the complete study: According to an earlier analysis of 550 to 750 of the donors, about 179 million T cells yielded 120 million or so unique TCR beta sequences and about 300 Gb of sequence data. An early release covering 550 to 700 HLA-typed donors comprised about 300 gigabases of sequencing data and 65 million to 100 million unique TCR sequences. Of the approximately 400 genotyped donors, roughly 80% fell in the genetic ancestry cluster associated with self-reported Caucasian donors. The study aimed to test whether cataloging public T cell receptors could reveal signatures of past pathogen exposure. The study used immunosequencing to profile the T cell repertoires of several hundred subjects and linked those repertoires to cytomegalovirus serostatus. A separate validation cohort of roughly 130 different subjects was used in addition to the approximately 700-subject first cohort. To predict cytomegalovirus infection status, the study brought together high-throughput TCR immunosequencing, statistical association of individual TCRs with disease status, and machine learning. To study patterns of TCR occurrence, a later analysis re-analyzed previously published TCR beta repertoires from 500 to 850 donors and added high-resolution HLA genotyping. Rather than drawing on any new phenotypic data, the later analysis identified candidate immune exposures from TCR beta sequences and the way those sequences occurred across donors. An earlier analysis of 500 to 750 of the donors applied high-throughput TCR beta sequencing to assess whether each TCR beta V gene segment acted as functional or pseudogenic. Donor age, sex, ethnicity and CMV serostatus were compiled together with the repertoire data. In a later genetic analysis, genome-wide SNP genotypes for about three fifths of the roughly 670 donors were used, and that subset was treated as a discovery cohort. Every discovery cohort repertoire had been produced on one sequencing platform. HLA typing covered class I and class II loci at four-digit resolution. Typing coverage differed by locus: A, B, C, DRB1 and DQB1 were typed in roughly 629-630 donors, DQA1 in 500 to 550, DPA1 in 600 to 610, and DPB1 in just under 490. Several DR-DQ haplotypes were treated as single units for association and clustering because of strong linkage in the cohort. Among about 370 genotyped donors of the cohort, an average of about 220,000 unique TCR beta nucleotide sequences was sequenced per donor, of which about 19% were non-productive. What the study reported, not specific to this receptor: An earlier analysis of approximately 540 of the donors showed that most TCR beta V segments appeared in productive rearrangements either about 87% or about 30% of the time, which broadly matched IMGT annotations. Correlated functional status among segregating V segments might reflect linkage disequilibrium, but an unknown experimental factor could not be ruled out. Sequencing depth was assumed to be roughly uniform across donors in the presence/absence analyses, though that assumption may not hold. Compared with equally common non-associated chains, HLA-associated TCR beta chains in a later analysis were more clonally expanded and had lower generation probabilities. CMV serostatus was the only immune exposure information available for the cohort. A total of 164 TCR beta chains were listed by the study as associated with cytomegalovirus. Strong co-occurrence of HLA alleles, especially DR and DQ, made assigning TCR associations to individual alleles difficult. Only TCR beta chains were sequenced in this cohort, and the absence of alpha or paired-chain data limited detectable features. According to a later genetic analysis, donors in an Asian-associated ancestry cluster had fewer N-insertions in productive TCRs than the approximately 670-donor mean. The classifier was reported to diagnose cytomegalovirus status with high specificity and sensitivity in both the original and validation cohorts. The earlier analysis of 450 to 700 of the donors excluded over 15 rarely observed V segments, including chromosome 9 orphons, because counts were too low. In a later genetic analysis, a missense DCLRE1C variant was associated with V-gene and J-gene trimming of TCR beta chains, and the association was replicated in an independent cohort. In a later analysis, most CMV-associated TCR beta chains were found to appear HLA-restricted, with HLA associations seemingly driven largely by CMV exposure. It was suggested by the authors that the approach could potentially be generalized to other disease states and immunological phenotypes. Because HLA typing was unavailable for some donors at each locus, only the typed subset was used in association tests. Several of the top co-occurrence clusters appeared to be linked to parvovirus B19, influenza, CMV and Epstein-Barr virus, according to a later analysis. In vitro tests confirmed that three of the cytomegalovirus-associated TCR beta chains recognize cytomegalovirus antigens. At a false discovery rate of 0.05, a later analysis linked some 17,000 TCR beta sequences to specific HLA alleles. A cluster of highly shared sequence variants was judged likely to represent a technical artifact of the sequencing pipeline. A later analysis found that TCR association rates varied across HLA loci, with DRB1 alleles showing the most associated TCRs and HLA-C alleles the fewest. A further reported finding was that TCR beta sequences accurately predicted the HLA-A and HLA-B alleles for most subjects in the first cohort. Some IMGT-functional V segments, including TRBV6-2 and TRBV6-3, could not be distinguished by the 87-base-pair reads and were therefore excluded. Most TCR sequences were seen in very few donors, while some public TCRs were found in many individuals.

On this clone itself: Its antigen target is currently unknown. Base qualities are not at hand, and no much larger clone is one base apart.

Library creation used the immunoSEQ multiplex PCR assay. For the multiplex PCR, a mixture combining 60 forward primers for TCR Vbeta segments and 13 reverse primers for TCR Jbeta segments was used. The CDR3 region of rearranged TCR beta genes was amplified from genomic DNA by a multiplex PCR assay. The amplified TCR beta libraries were sequenced on the Illumina HiSeq System as 87-base-pair reads. The study's own analysis went as follows. A later analysis counted about 80 million unique TCR beta chains across the roughly 700 repertoires, and some 11 million of these chains were shared by at least two donors. Raw reads were error-corrected and collapsed into unique sequences by a nearest-neighbor algorithm in which closely related sequences were merged to remove PCR and sequencing errors. To assign V, D and J gene segments, CDR3 sequences were aligned to IMGT reference sequences. For a sequence to be retained, a match of at least six nucleotides was required to both a V gene segment and a J gene segment. A rearrangement counted as productive if the CDR3 had no stop codons and remained in frame with V and J, and every other rearrangement counted as non-productive. CDR3 was defined according to IMGT convention as the region running from the second conserved V-encoded cysteine to the conserved J-encoded phenylalanine. The earlier analysis of about 560 of the donors excluded any sequence lacking an unambiguous match to a single V gene segment. In an earlier analysis of several hundred of the donors, V segments were called functional above 56.7% productive rearrangements and were called segregating when the between-donor standard deviation exceeded 5%. A statistical classification framework was built for diagnosing cytomegalovirus status from the catalog of TCR beta chain sequences. A later analysis assigned V and J genes by comparing TCR nucleotide sequences with IMGT/GENE-DB human TR gene sequences. The TCRdist pipeline was used in a later analysis to assign CDR3 sequences and most-parsimonious VDJ recombination scenarios. In a later analysis, each TCR beta chain was defined by its CDR3 amino acid sequence together with its V-gene family, and reads lacking a unique V-gene family were excluded. In a later analysis, fewer than 600 highly shared, low-generation-probability nucleotide sequences were removed to address suspected cross-contamination and a sequencing artifact. A later analysis calculated a clonal expansion index for each public chain from normalized within-repertoire ranks of inferred template counts. In a later analysis, generation probabilities were computed using a VDJ recombination model fitted to out-of-frame rearrangements, and the results were checked against IGoR. In a later analysis, hypergeometric tests were used to score TCR-TCR, TCR-HLA and TCR-CMV co-occurrence, with a repertoire-size bias correction applied to TCR pairs. A later analysis estimated false discovery rates by permuting HLA or CMV assignments 20 times. In a later analysis, co-occurring TCRs were grouped using DBSCAN, with TCRdist sequence similarity added in when clustering inside HLA-allele-positive subsets. Repertoires with fewer than 30,000 or more than 120,000 public chains were left out of co-occurrence clustering, as were about 5 repertoires with anomalous nucleotide sharing. In TCRdb, the immuneACCESS table is reduced to in-frame sequences with V and J assigned. These tables do not hold every clone; where another copy was compared, an unresolved V gene accounts for under half, and the others remain unexplained. The V and J calls and clone size come from that table; D and trimming were worked out from the DNA. A total of some 150,000 clones appear in this sample, around 80% of them only once. Of the sample, 1.2% falls within the top ten clones.

In total, 500 to 700 healthy bone marrow donors made up the cohort. At the time of sampling, all cohort members were nominally healthy, though unrecorded immune exposures were likely present. The donor tested CMV seronegative and was one of the 352 seronegative cohort members. A peripheral blood sample was collected from each donor, and TCR beta sequencing was performed on peripheral blood mononuclear cells. The Qiagen DNeasy Blood Extraction Kit was used to extract genomic DNA from the blood cell samples. The germline V gene supplies CDR1 MDHEN and CDR2 SYDVKM. Including cysteine and phenylalanine, the CDR3 has 16 amino acids. The DNA shown is the 48-base CDR3, in frame from base 1. Here V drops 6 bases and J drops 7 bases, and the junction holds 13 bases not matched to any gene.

The sample consisted of PBMCs. The V and J segments used are TRBV28 and TRBJ2-1, and TRBD2 matches 9 of the central bases. This receptor was obtained from a female donor in good health and CMV-seronegative. The nucleotides are TGTGCCAGCAGCTTCGGGACTAGCCGGCCCGAGAATGAGCAGTTCTTC. Its protein is CASSFGTSRPENEQFF.